Below, one TCR beta chain is given with its context. This sample was taken from a study of T cell changes during pregnancy in multiple sclerosis. Clones were sequenced by immunoSEQ multiplex PCR, and TCRdb holds only the in-frame ones, with some missing. The table records 25,000 or so clones, 86% of them present only once. The sample in question was CD4+ T cells from peripheral blood mononuclear cells, obtained in the first trimester of pregnancy. The TCR originated in a female donor in good health, enrolled as a control in a pregnancy study.

In DNA, the CDR3 is TGTGCCTGGAGTGTCTCGGGGTTAATTTCCTACGAGCAGTACTTC. Translated: CAWSVSGLISYEQYF. The chain recombines TRBV30 with TRBJ2-7; possibly TRBD2 for D (5 bases). The CDR3 runs 15 residues. The germline V and J ends were trimmed by 0 bases and 1 base, with 13 bases remaining between them. Germline V gene lookup returns CDR1 GTSNPN and CDR2 SVGIG (reference sequence).